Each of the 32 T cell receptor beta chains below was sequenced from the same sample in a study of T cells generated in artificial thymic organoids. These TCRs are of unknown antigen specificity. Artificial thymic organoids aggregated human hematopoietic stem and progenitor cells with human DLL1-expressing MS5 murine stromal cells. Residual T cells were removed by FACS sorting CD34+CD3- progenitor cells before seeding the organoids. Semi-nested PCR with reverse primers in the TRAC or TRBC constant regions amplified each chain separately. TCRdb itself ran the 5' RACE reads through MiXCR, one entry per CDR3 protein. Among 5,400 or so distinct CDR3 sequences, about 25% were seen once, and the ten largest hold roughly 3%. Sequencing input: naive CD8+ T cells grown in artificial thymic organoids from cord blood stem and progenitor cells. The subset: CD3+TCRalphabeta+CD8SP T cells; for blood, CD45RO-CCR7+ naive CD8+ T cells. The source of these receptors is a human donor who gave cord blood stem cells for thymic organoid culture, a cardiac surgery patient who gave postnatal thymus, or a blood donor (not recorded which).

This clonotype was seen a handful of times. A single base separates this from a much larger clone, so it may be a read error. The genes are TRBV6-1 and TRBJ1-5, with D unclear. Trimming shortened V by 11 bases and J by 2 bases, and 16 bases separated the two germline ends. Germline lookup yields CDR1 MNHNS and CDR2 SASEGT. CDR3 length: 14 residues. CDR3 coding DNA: TGTGCCGGCGGCGGCGGCTGTGGCAATCAGCCCCAGCATTTT. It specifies CAGGGGCGNQPQHF.

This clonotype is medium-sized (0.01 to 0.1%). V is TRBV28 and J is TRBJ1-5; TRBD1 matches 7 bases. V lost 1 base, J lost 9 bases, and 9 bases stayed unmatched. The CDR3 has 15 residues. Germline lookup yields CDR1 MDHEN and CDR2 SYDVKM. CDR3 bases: TGTGCCAGCAGTTTATCCGGGACAGCCGACCGGCCCCAGCATTTT. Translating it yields CASSLSGTADRPQHF. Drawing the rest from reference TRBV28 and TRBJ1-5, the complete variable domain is DVKVTQSSRYLVKRTGEKVFLECVQDMDHENMFWYRQDPGLGLRLIYFSYDVKMKEKGDIPEGYSVSREKKERFSLILESASTNQTSMYLCASSLSGTADRPQHFGDGTRLSIL.

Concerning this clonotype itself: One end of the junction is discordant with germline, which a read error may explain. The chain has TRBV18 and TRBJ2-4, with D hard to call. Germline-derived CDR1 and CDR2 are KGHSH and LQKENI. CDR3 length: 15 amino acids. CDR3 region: CTSSLRQLAKNIQYF. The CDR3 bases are TGTACCAGCTCACTCAGACAACTAGCCAAAAACATTCAGTACTTC.

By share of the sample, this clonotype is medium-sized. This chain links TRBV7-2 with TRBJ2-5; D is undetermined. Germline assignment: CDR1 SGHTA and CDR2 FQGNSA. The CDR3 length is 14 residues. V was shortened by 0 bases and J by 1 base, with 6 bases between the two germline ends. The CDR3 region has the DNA TGTGCCAGCAGCTTAGCTGGCGTCCAAGAGACCCAGTACTTC. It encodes CASSLAGVQETQYF.

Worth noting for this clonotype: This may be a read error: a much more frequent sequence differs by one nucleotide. CDR3 sequence reads: CASSELRVDQPQHF. As DNA, the CDR3 is TGTGCCAGCAGTGAATTACGGGTCGATCAGCCCCAGCATTTT. This rearrangement joins TRBV25-1 to TRBJ1-5; D unclear. V shed 1 base and J shed 5 bases, with 9 bases lying between them. Germline CDR1 reads MGHDK; CDR2 reads SYGVNS. The CDR3 spans 14 residues.

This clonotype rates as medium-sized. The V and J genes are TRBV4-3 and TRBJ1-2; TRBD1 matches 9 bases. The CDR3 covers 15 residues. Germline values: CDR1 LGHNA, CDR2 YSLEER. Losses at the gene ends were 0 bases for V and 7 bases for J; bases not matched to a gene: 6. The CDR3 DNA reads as TGCGCCAGCAGCCAAGACGAGGACAGGGGCACTGGCTACACCTTC. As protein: CASSQDEDRGTGYTF.

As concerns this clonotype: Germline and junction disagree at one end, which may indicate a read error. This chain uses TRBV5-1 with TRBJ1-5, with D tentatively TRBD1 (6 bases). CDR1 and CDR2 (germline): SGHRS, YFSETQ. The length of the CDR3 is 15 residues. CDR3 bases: TGCGCCGGCAGCTTCGGGGGCTATAGCAATCAGCCCCAGCATTTC. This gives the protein CAGSFGGYSNQPQHF.

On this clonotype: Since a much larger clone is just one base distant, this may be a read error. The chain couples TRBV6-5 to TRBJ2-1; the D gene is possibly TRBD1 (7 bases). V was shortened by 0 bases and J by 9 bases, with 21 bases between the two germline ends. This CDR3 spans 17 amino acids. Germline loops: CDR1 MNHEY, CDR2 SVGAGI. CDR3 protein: CASSYSRQGGCGAEQFF. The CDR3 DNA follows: TGTGCCAGCAGTTACTCGAGACAGGGAGGTTGCGGGGCTGAGCAGTTCTTC.

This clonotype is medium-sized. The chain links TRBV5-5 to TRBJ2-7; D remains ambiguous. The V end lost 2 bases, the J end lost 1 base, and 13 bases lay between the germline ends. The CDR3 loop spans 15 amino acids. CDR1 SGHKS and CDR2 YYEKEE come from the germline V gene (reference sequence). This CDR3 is CASSFRGPFSYEQYF. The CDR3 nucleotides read TGTGCCAGCAGCTTTCGAGGCCCCTTTTCCTACGAGCAGTACTTC. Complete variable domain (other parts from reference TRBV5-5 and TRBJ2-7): DAGVTQSPTHLIKTRGQQVTLRCSPISGHKSVSWYQQVLGQGPQFIFQYYEKEERGRGNFPDRFSARQFPNYSSELNVNALLLGDSALYLCASSFRGPFSYEQYFGPGTRLTVT.

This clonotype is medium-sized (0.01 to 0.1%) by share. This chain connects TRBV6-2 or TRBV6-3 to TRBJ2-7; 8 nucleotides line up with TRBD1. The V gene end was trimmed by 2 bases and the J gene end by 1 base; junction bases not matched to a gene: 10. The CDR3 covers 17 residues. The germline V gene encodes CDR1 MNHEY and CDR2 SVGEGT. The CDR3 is CASSYPSDRVLSYEQYF. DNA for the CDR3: TGTGCCAGCAGTTACCCCTCGGACAGGGTCCTTTCCTACGAGCAGTACTTC.

CDR3 sequence: CASSVGCLYNSPLHF. The CDR3 nucleotides are TGCGCCAGCAGCGTTGGGTGCCTTTATAATTCACCCCTCCACTTT. The V and J genes are TRBV5-1 and TRBJ1-6; D call uncertain. The CDR3 totals 15 residues. Looked up from germline, CDR1 is SGHRS and CDR2 is YFSETQ. The V end was cut by 4 bases, the J end by 4 bases, with 12 bases between.

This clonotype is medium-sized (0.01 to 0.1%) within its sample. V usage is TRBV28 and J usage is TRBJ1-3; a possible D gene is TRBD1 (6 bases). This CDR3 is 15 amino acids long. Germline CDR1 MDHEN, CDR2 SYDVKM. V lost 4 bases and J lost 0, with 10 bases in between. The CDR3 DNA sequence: TGTGCCAGCAGTTACAGGGTTTGCTCTGGAAACACCATATATTTT. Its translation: CASSYRVCSGNTIYF.

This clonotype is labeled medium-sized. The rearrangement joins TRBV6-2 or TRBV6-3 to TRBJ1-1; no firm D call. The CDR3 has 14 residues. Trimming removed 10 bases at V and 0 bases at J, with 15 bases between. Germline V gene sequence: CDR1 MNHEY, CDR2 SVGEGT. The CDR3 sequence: CAISRDWMNTEAFF. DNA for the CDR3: TGTGCCATCTCGCGGGATTGGATGAACACTGAAGCTTTCTTT.

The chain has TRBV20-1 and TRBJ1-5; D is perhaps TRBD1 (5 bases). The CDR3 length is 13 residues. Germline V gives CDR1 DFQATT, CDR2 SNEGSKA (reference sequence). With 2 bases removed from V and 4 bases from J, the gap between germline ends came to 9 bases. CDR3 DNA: TGCAGTGCTAGACCTGGGGGGAATCAGCCCCAGCATTTT. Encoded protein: CSARPGGNQPQHF.

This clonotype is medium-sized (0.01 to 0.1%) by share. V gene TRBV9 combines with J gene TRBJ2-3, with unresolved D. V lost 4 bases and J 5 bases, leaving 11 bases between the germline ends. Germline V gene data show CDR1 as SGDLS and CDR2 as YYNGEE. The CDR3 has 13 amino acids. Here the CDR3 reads CASSFSRKDTQYF. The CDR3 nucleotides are TGTGCCAGCAGCTTTTCGAGGAAAGATACGCAGTATTTT.

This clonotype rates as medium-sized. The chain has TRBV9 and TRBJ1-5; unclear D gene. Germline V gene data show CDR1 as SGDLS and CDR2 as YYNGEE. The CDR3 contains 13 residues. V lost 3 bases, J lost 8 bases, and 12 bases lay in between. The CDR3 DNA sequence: TGTGCCAGCAGCGCGACTACAAGGGAGCCCCAGCATTTT. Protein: CASSATTREPQHF.

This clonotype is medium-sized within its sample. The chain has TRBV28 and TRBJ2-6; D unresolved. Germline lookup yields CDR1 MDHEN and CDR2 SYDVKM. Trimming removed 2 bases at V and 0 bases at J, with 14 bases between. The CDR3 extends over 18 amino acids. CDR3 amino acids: CASSLRNRVSSGANVLTF. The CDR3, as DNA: TGTGCCAGCAGTTTACGAAACCGGGTTTCCTCTGGGGCCAACGTCCTGACTTTC. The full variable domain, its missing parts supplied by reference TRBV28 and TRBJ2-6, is DVKVTQSSRYLVKRTGEKVFLECVQDMDHENMFWYRQDPGLGLRLIYFSYDVKMKEKGDIPEGYSVSREKKERFSLILESASTNQTSMYLCASSLRNRVSSGANVLTFGAGSRLTVL.

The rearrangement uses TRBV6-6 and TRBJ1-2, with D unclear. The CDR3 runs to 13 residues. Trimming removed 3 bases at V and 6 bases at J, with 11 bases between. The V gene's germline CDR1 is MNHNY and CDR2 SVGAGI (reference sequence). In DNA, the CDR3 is TGTGCCAGCAGTTATACTTTCAACAATGGCTACACCTTC. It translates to CASSYTFNNGYTF.

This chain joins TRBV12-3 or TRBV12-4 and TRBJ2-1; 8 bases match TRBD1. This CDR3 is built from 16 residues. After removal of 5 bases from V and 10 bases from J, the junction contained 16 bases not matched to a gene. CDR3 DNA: TGTGCCAGCAGTCTCCCGGGAGCTCCAACAGGGGGGGAGCAGTTCTTC. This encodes CASSLPGAPTGGEQFF.

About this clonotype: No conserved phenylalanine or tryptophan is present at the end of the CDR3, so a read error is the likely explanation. The CDR3, as DNA: TGTGCCAGCAGTTGGGACAGGGAATTTGAAGCTTTCCTT. As protein: CASSWDREFEAFL. The chain employs TRBV6-5 and TRBJ1-1; 9 nucleotides match TRBD1. Germline values: CDR1 MNHEY, CDR2 SVGAGI. V lost 4 bases, J lost 7 bases, and 4 bases stayed unmatched. This CDR3 comprises 13 residues.

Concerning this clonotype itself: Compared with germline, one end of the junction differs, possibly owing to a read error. CDR3 sequence: CASRYERNTGELFF. The CDR3 bases are TGTGCCAGCAGGTACGAGAGGAACACCGGGGAGCTGTTTTTT. The J gene is TRBJ2-2, the V gene TRBV5-1; no firm D call. The CDR3 runs to 14 residues. CDR1 and CDR2 from the germline V gene are SGHRS and YFSETQ.

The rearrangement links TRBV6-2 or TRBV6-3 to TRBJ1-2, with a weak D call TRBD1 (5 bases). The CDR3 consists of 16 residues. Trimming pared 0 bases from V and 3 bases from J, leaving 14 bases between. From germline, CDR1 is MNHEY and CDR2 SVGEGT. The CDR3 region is CASSYSYRPLDYGYTF. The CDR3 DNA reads TGTGCCAGCAGTTACTCGTACAGGCCACTTGACTATGGCTACACCTTC.

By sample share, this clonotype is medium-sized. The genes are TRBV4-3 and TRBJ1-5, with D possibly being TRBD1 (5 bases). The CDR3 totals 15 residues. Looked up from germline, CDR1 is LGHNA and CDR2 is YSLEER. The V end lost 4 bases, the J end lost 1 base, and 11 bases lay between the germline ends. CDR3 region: CASSPIWGSNQPQHF. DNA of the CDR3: TGCGCCAGCAGCCCGATATGGGGGAGCAATCAGCCCCAGCATTTT.

The CDR3 sequence: CASSSGQPNEQFF. CDR3 DNA sequence: TGTGCCAGCAGTTCCGGACAGCCCAATGAGCAGTTCTTC. The chain has TRBV6-5 and TRBJ2-1, with a possible D match to TRBD1 (6 bases). The CDR3 contains 13 residues. The germline V gene encodes CDR1 MNHEY and CDR2 SVGAGI. The V end was cut by 4 bases, the J end by 6 bases, with 10 bases between.

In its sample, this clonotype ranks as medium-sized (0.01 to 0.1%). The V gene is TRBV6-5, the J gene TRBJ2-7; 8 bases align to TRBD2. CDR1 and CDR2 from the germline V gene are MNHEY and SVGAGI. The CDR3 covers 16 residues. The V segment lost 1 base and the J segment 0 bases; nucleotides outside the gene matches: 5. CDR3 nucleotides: TGTGCCAGCAGTTACTTTCTTGCGGGAGGCTCCTACGAGCAGTACTTC. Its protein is CASSYFLAGGSYEQYF.

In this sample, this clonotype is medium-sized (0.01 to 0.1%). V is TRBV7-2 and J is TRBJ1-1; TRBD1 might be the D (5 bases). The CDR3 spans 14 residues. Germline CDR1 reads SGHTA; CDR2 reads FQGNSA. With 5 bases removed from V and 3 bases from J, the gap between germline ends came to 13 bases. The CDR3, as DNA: TGTGCCAGCAGCACGGGGCTTAGGGACACTGAAGCTTTCTTT. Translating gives CASSTGLRDTEAFF. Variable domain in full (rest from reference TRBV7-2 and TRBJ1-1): GAGVSQSPSNKVTEKGKDVELRCDPISGHTALYWYRQSLGQGLEFLIYFQGNSAPDKSGLPSDRFSAERTGGSVSTLTIQRTQQEDSAVYLCASSTGLRDTEAFFGQGTRLTVV.

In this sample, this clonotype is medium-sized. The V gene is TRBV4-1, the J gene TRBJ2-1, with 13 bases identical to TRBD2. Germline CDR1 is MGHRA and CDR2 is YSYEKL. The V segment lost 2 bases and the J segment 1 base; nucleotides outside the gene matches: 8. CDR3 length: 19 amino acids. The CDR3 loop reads CASSQFPTSGGCSYNEQFF. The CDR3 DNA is TGCGCCAGCAGCCAATTCCCGACTAGCGGGGGGTGTTCCTACAATGAGCAGTTCTTC.

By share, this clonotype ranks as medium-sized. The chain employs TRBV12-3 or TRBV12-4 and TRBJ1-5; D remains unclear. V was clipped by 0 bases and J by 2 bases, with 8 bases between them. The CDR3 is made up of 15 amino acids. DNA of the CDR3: TGTGCCAGCAGTTTAGCGCGCTTCCGCAATCAGCCCCAGCATTTT. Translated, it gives CASSLARFRNQPQHF.

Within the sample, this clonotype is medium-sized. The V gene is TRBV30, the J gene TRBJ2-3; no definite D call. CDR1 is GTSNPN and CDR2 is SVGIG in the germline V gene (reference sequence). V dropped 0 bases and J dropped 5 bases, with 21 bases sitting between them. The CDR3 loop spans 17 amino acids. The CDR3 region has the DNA TGTGCCTGGAGTGTCGGTCCAGGTACCCCGTGGGGAGATACGCAGTATTTT. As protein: CAWSVGPGTPWGDTQYF.

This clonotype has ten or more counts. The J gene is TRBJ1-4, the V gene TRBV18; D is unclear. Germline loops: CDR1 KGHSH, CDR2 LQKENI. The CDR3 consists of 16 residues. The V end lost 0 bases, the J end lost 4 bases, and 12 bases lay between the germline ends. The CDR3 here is CASSPPDRNFNEKLFF. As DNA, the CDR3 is TGTGCCAGCTCACCACCGGACCGGAACTTTAATGAAAAACTGTTTTTT.

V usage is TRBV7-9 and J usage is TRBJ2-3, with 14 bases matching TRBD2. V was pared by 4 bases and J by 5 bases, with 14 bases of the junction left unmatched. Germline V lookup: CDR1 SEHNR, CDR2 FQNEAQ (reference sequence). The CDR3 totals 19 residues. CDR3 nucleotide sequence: TGTGCCAGCAGCTCGCTGACTAGCGGGGGGGCCAATTCGGGAGATACGCAGTATTTT. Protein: CASSSLTSGGANSGDTQYF.

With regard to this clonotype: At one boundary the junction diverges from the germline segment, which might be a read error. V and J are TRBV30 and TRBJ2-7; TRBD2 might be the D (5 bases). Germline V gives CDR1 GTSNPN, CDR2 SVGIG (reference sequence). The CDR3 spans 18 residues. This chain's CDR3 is CVWSVLGWVYWLSHEQYF. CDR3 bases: TGTGTCTGGAGTGTACTAGGGTGGGTATACTGGTTATCCCACGAGCAGTACTTC.